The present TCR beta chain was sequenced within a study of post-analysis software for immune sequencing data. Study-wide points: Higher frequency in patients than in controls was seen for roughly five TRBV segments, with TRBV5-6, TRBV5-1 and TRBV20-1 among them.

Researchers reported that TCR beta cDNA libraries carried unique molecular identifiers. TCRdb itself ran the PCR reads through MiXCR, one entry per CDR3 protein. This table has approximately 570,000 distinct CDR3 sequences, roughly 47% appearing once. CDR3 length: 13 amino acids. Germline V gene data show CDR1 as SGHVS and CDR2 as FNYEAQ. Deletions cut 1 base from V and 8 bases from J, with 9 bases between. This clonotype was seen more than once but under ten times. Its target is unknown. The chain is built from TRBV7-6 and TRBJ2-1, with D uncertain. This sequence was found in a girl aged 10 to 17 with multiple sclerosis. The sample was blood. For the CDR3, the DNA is TGTGCCAGCAGCTTAGGGCCTATGGATGAGCAGTTCTTC. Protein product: CASSLGPMDEQFF. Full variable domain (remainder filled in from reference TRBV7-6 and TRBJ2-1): GAGVSQSPRYKVTKRGQDVALRCDPISGHVSLYWYRQALGQGPEFLTYFNYEAQQDKSGLPNDRFSAERPEGSISTLTIQRTEQRDSAMYRCASSLGPMDEQFFGPGTRLTVL.